A selection of T cell receptor beta chains follows, all from one sample in a study of T-cell reconstitution after alpha-beta-depleted transplantation in children. TCRdb recomputed calls from the PCR reads with MiXCR, one row per CDR3 protein. The sample has roughly 350,000 distinct CDR3 sequences, under 20% seen once; the top ten hold about 41%. The material was PBMCs, mostly from graft donor cells, obtained 360 days after TCRalphabeta/CD19-depleted stem cell transplant. The source is a male patient between 2 and 10 years old who had a stem cell transplant for acute lymphoblastic leukemia, so the T cells may come from the graft donor. Both conserved end residues are part of each CDR3. The order of the fields is J gene, D gene, clone size, V gene, CDR3 protein, CDR3 DNA. The D gene is left open where the match is weak. The size entry is marked missing in some rows and otherwise reads once, few, many or a size class.

j_gene: TRBJ1-1
d_gene: -
abundance: -
v_gene: TRBV2
CDR3aa: CASRLSGQQNTEAFF
CDR3nt: TGTGCCAGCAGACTTTCTGGACAGCAGAACACTGAAGCTTTCTTT

j_gene: TRBJ2-7
d_gene: TRBD2
abundance: few
v_gene: TRBV10-3
CDR3aa: CAISESETSGRVANYEQYF
CDR3nt: TGTGCCATCAGTGAGTCCGAGACTAGCGGGAGGGTGGCCAACTACGAGCAGTACTTC

j_gene: TRBJ1-5
d_gene: -
abundance: many
v_gene: TRBV29-1
CDR3aa: CSVADSNQPQHF
CDR3nt: TGCAGCGTTGCAGATAGCAATCAGCCCCAGCATTTT

j_gene: TRBJ2-3
d_gene: -
abundance: many
v_gene: TRBV9
CDR3aa: CASSVGQPTDTQYF
CDR3nt: TGTGCCAGCAGCGTCGGCCAGCCCACAGATACGCAGTATTTT

j_gene: TRBJ2-1
d_gene: -
abundance: few
v_gene: TRBV29-1
CDR3aa: CSVGTAGSYNEQFF
CDR3nt: TGCAGCGTGGGGACAGCGGGGTCCTACAATGAGCAGTTCTTC

j_gene: TRBJ2-3
d_gene: -
abundance: few
v_gene: TRBV4-3
CDR3aa: CASSQDSSTSTDTQYF
CDR3nt: TGCGCCAGCAGCCAAGACTCCAGCACTAGCACAGATACGCAGTATTTT

j_gene: TRBJ1-2
d_gene: -
abundance: few
v_gene: TRBV12-3/TRBV12-4
CDR3aa: CASSSPEAGLDGYTF
CDR3nt: TGTGCCAGCAGTTCACCGGAGGCAGGGTTGGATGGCTACACCTTC

j_gene: TRBJ1-2
d_gene: -
abundance: few
v_gene: TRBV12-3/TRBV12-4
CDR3aa: CASSFGNLYGYTF
CDR3nt: TGTGCCAGCAGTTTCGGCAACCTCTATGGCTACACCTTC

j_gene: TRBJ2-5
d_gene: TRBD2
abundance: few
v_gene: TRBV6-5
CDR3aa: CASSYVRTSKETQYF
CDR3nt: TGTGCCAGCAGTTACGTCAGGACTAGCAAAGAGACCCAGTACTTC

j_gene: TRBJ2-7
d_gene: TRBD2
abundance: -
v_gene: TRBV25-1
CDR3aa: CASSEYGTSTNYEQYF
CDR3nt: TGTGCCAGCAGTGAATACGGGACTAGCACTAACTACGAGCAGTACTTC

j_gene: TRBJ2-3
d_gene: -
abundance: few
v_gene: TRBV7-2
CDR3aa: CASSSYGVFTEADTQYF
CDR3nt: TGTGCCAGCAGCTCGTACGGAGTTTTTACGGAGGCAGATACGCAGTATTTT

j_gene: TRBJ2-1
d_gene: -
abundance: many
v_gene: TRBV28
CDR3aa: CASSFSRGSPSYNEQFF
CDR3nt: TGTGCCAGCAGTTTCTCCAGGGGATCCCCTTCCTACAATGAGCAGTTCTTC

j_gene: TRBJ2-3
d_gene: TRBD2
abundance: -
v_gene: TRBV20-1
CDR3aa: CSASSLAGNTDTQYF
CDR3nt: TGCAGTGCTAGTAGCCTAGCGGGAAACACAGATACGCAGTATTTT

j_gene: TRBJ1-4
d_gene: -
abundance: -
v_gene: TRBV4-2
CDR3aa: CASSQETGISTNEKLFF
CDR3nt: TGTGCCAGCAGCCAAGAGACAGGAATTTCAACTAATGAAAAACTGTTTTTT

j_gene: TRBJ2-7
d_gene: -
abundance: -
v_gene: TRBV20-1
CDR3aa: CSASPDSYEQYF
CDR3nt: TGCAGTGCTAGCCCGGACAGCTACGAGCAGTACTTC

j_gene: TRBJ2-1
d_gene: -
abundance: few
v_gene: TRBV9
CDR3aa: CASNPGPSNNEQFF
CDR3nt: TGTGCCAGCAACCCGGGACCCTCCAACAATGAGCAGTTCTTC

j_gene: TRBJ2-1
d_gene: TRBD2
abundance: -
v_gene: TRBV20-1
CDR3aa: CSARRLAAYNEQFF
CDR3nt: TGCAGTGCTAGAAGACTAGCGGCCTACAATGAGCAGTTCTTC

j_gene: TRBJ2-3
d_gene: -
abundance: few
v_gene: TRBV4-1
CDR3aa: CASSQEYTDTQYF
CDR3nt: TGCGCCAGCAGCCAAGAATACACAGATACGCAGTATTTT

j_gene: TRBJ2-7
d_gene: TRBD2
abundance: -
v_gene: TRBV27
CDR3aa: CASSLGLAGLNEQYF
CDR3nt: TGTGCCAGCAGTTTGGGGCTAGCGGGCTTGAACGAGCAGTACTTC

j_gene: TRBJ2-7
d_gene: -
abundance: few
v_gene: TRBV9
CDR3aa: CASSVGWASYEQYF
CDR3nt: TGTGCCAGCAGCGTAGGTTGGGCTAGCTACGAGCAGTACTTC

j_gene: TRBJ2-4
d_gene: TRBD2
abundance: few
v_gene: TRBV29-1
CDR3aa: CSVDAGRVQYF
CDR3nt: TGCAGCGTCGATGCAGGGAGGGTTCAGTACTTC

j_gene: TRBJ2-1
d_gene: -
abundance: -
v_gene: TRBV20-1
CDR3aa: CSARDWDFLASEQFF
CDR3nt: TGCAGTGCTAGAGATTGGGATTTCCTCGCCAGTGAGCAGTTCTTC

j_gene: TRBJ2-7
d_gene: -
abundance: -
v_gene: TRBV7-9
CDR3aa: CASVARGRDYEQYF
CDR3nt: TGTGCCAGCGTTGCACGGGGCCGGGACTACGAGCAGTACTTC

j_gene: TRBJ2-2
d_gene: -
abundance: -
v_gene: TRBV5-5
CDR3aa: CASNPGQNTGELFF
CDR3nt: TGTGCCAGCAACCCGGGACAAAACACCGGGGAGCTGTTTTTT

j_gene: TRBJ2-3
d_gene: -
abundance: -
v_gene: TRBV4-1
CDR3aa: CASSQEGVDTQYF
CDR3nt: TGCGCCAGCAGCCAAGAGGGAGTAGATACGCAGTATTTT